Listed below are T cell receptor beta chains from one sample, sequenced in a study. Each CDR3 protein is one row after TCRdb ran MiXCR on the 5' RACE reads. The table records roughly 57,000 distinct CDR3 sequences, less than 25% of them present only once. The sequencing sample was made of tumor-infiltrating Tregs sorted from the breast tumor. The receptor source for this set is a female donor with breast cancer. Both conserved end residues are part of each CDR3. A D gene is named only where the DNA matches it firmly. The size field is filled for only some rows; it gives once, few, many or a size class.

V gene: TRBV12-3/TRBV12-4
J gene: TRBJ2-1
D gene: .
clone size: .
CDR3 protein: CASSYKDSSYNEQFF
CDR3 DNA: TGTGCCAGCAGTTACAAGGATAGCTCCTACAATGAGCAGTTCTTC

V gene: TRBV5-1
J gene: TRBJ2-5
D gene: .
clone size: many
CDR3 protein: CASSRLQETQYF
CDR3 DNA: TGCGCCAGCAGCCGACTCCAAGAGACCCAGTACTTC

V gene: TRBV7-9
J gene: TRBJ1-3
D gene: .
clone size: few
CDR3 protein: CASSSVDSGNTIYF
CDR3 DNA: TGTGCCAGCAGCTCGGTGGATTCTGGAAACACCATATATTTT

V gene: TRBV7-9
J gene: TRBJ1-5
D gene: .
clone size: .
CDR3 protein: CASSSSGIVDNQPQHF
CDR3 DNA: TGTGCCAGCAGCTCCTCCGGGATAGTGGACAATCAGCCCCAGCATTTT

V gene: TRBV5-1
J gene: TRBJ2-1
D gene: TRBD1
clone size: few
CDR3 protein: CASSLVPDRAYNEQFF
CDR3 DNA: TGCGCCAGCAGCTTGGTGCCGGACAGGGCCTACAATGAGCAGTTCTTC

V gene: TRBV5-6
J gene: TRBJ1-2
D gene: .
clone size: few
CDR3 protein: CASSSSIGYSFGTF
CDR3 DNA: TGTGCCAGCAGCAGCAGTATAGGATACAGTTTCGGCACCTTC

V gene: TRBV5-1
J gene: TRBJ2-3
D gene: TRBD2
clone size: few
CDR3 protein: CASKTSVTDTQYF
CDR3 DNA: TGCGCCAGCAAAACTAGCGTAACAGATACGCAGTATTTT

V gene: TRBV12-3/TRBV12-4
J gene: TRBJ2-1
D gene: TRBD2
clone size: few
CDR3 protein: CASSFGLAESRAYNEQFF
CDR3 DNA: TGTGCCAGCAGTTTCGGGCTAGCGGAGTCGAGGGCTTACAATGAGCAGTTCTTC

V gene: TRBV18
J gene: TRBJ2-5
D gene: .
clone size: few
CDR3 protein: CASSPGFSEETQYF
CDR3 DNA: TGTGCCAGCTCACCGGGATTTTCAGAAGAGACCCAGTACTTC

V gene: TRBV4-1
J gene: TRBJ1-3
D gene: .
clone size: few
CDR3 protein: CASSHPLVRNTIYF
CDR3 DNA: TGCGCCAGCAGCCACCCGCTCGTCCGGAACACCATATATTTT

V gene: TRBV20-1
J gene: TRBJ2-1
D gene: .
clone size: few
CDR3 protein: CSAPKIRQNNEQFF
CDR3 DNA: TGCAGTGCTCCTAAGATCCGTCAGAACAATGAGCAGTTCTTC

V gene: TRBV7-2
J gene: TRBJ2-1
D gene: .
clone size: .
CDR3 protein: CASSLGGGAGYNKQFF
CDR3 DNA: TGTGCCAGCAGCCTAGGGGGTGGAGCAGGTTACAATAAGCAGTTCTTC

V gene: TRBV28
J gene: TRBJ1-2
D gene: .
clone size: few
CDR3 protein: CASSSGAGSRGYTF
CDR3 DNA: TGTGCCAGCAGTTCGGGGGCGGGGTCGAGGGGCTACACCTTC

V gene: TRBV5-1
J gene: TRBJ1-1
D gene: .
clone size: few
CDR3 protein: CASSFLGQPEAFF
CDR3 DNA: TGCGCCAGCAGCTTTCTAGGGCAACCTGAAGCTTTCTTT

V gene: TRBV3-1
J gene: TRBJ1-5
D gene: .
clone size: .
CDR3 protein: CASSQDRNQPQHF
CDR3 DNA: TGTGCCAGCAGCCAAGATAGAAATCAGCCCCAGCATTTT

V gene: TRBV6-5
J gene: TRBJ2-1
D gene: TRBD1
clone size: .
CDR3 protein: CASSKRDRGYNEQFF
CDR3 DNA: TGTGCCAGCAGTAAACGGGACAGGGGCTACAATGAGCAGTTCTTC

V gene: TRBV2
J gene: TRBJ2-1
D gene: .
clone size: few
CDR3 protein: CASSSRTHNEQFF
CDR3 DNA: TGTGCCAGCAGTTCTAGGACCCACAATGAGCAGTTCTTC

V gene: TRBV11-2
J gene: TRBJ1-1
D gene: .
clone size: many
CDR3 protein: CASSLGPTTAFF
CDR3 DNA: TGTGCCAGCAGCTTAGGCCCGACGACAGCTTTCTTT

V gene: TRBV24-1
J gene: TRBJ2-3
D gene: TRBD2
clone size: many
CDR3 protein: CATSDPSGIADTQYF
CDR3 DNA: TGTGCCACCAGTGATCCTAGCGGGATTGCAGATACGCAGTATTTT

V gene: TRBV7-2
J gene: TRBJ2-2
D gene: .
clone size: .
CDR3 protein: CASSPTSSGAGELFF
CDR3 DNA: TGTGCCAGCAGCCCGACTAGTAGTGGAGCCGGGGAGCTGTTTTTT

V gene: TRBV5-1
J gene: TRBJ1-1
D gene: .
clone size: few
CDR3 protein: CASSGGGIFTEAFF
CDR3 DNA: TGCGCCAGCAGTGGGGGGGGCATCTTCACTGAAGCTTTCTTT

V gene: TRBV10-3
J gene: TRBJ2-1
D gene: TRBD2
clone size: many
CDR3 protein: CAITSTRLAGNNEQFF
CDR3 DNA: TGTGCCATCACCTCCACGCGACTAGCGGGGAACAATGAGCAGTTCTTC

V gene: TRBV28
J gene: TRBJ2-1
D gene: TRBD2
clone size: .
CDR3 protein: CASSLIPGSGRSEQFF
CDR3 DNA: TGTGCCAGCAGTTTAATCCCCGGTAGCGGGAGGTCTGAGCAGTTCTTC

V gene: TRBV5-1
J gene: TRBJ1-4
D gene: .
clone size: few
CDR3 protein: CASSLEWSSNEKLFF
CDR3 DNA: TGCGCCAGCAGCTTGGAATGGAGCAGTAATGAAAAACTGTTTTTT

V gene: TRBV9
J gene: TRBJ1-6
D gene: .
clone size: many
CDR3 protein: CASSVTPSSGRGSPLHF
CDR3 DNA: TGTGCCAGCAGCGTAACCCCGAGTTCCGGGCGGGGATCACCCCTCCACTTT

V gene: TRBV4-1
J gene: TRBJ1-6
D gene: TRBD1
clone size: once
CDR3 protein: CASSQEQGLGGTLHF
CDR3 DNA: TGCGCCAGCAGCCAAGAACAGGGGCTCGGGGGAACCCTCCACTTT

V gene: TRBV5-1
J gene: TRBJ1-4
D gene: .
clone size: .
CDR3 protein: CASSLGPARGEKLFF
CDR3 DNA: TGCGCCAGCAGCTTGGGACCGGCACGGGGAGAAAAACTGTTTTTT

V gene: TRBV7-2
J gene: TRBJ1-6
D gene: TRBD1
clone size: .
CDR3 protein: CASSLRGQGSSPLHF
CDR3 DNA: TGTGCCAGCAGCCTGAGAGGACAGGGGAGCTCACCCCTCCACTTT

V gene: TRBV10-3
J gene: TRBJ2-1
D gene: .
clone size: many
CDR3 protein: CATYGRRDYNEQFF
CDR3 DNA: TGTGCCACCTATGGGCGGAGAGACTACAATGAGCAGTTCTTC

V gene: TRBV5-1
J gene: TRBJ2-5
D gene: TRBD2
clone size: many
CDR3 protein: CASSVSGTETQYF
CDR3 DNA: TGCGCCAGCAGCGTTAGCGGGACTGAGACCCAGTACTTC

V gene: TRBV29-1
J gene: TRBJ2-7
D gene: .
clone size: .
CDR3 protein: CSVEDSYEQYF
CDR3 DNA: TGCAGCGTTGAAGACTCCTACGAGCAGTACTTC

V gene: TRBV5-1
J gene: TRBJ2-3
D gene: .
clone size: .
CDR3 protein: CASTPSLGTDTQYF
CDR3 DNA: TGCGCCAGCACCCCCTCATTGGGCACAGATACGCAGTATTTT

V gene: TRBV20-1
J gene: TRBJ1-4
D gene: .
clone size: few
CDR3 protein: CSARDNGIWGEKLFF
CDR3 DNA: TGCAGTGCTAGAGATAACGGGATATGGGGAGAAAAACTGTTTTTT

V gene: TRBV7-8
J gene: TRBJ1-2
D gene: .
clone size: .
CDR3 protein: CASSSPGGYGYTF
CDR3 DNA: TGTGCCAGCAGCTCCCCGGGGGGCTATGGCTACACCTTC

V gene: TRBV4-1
J gene: TRBJ2-7
D gene: TRBD2
clone size: many
CDR3 protein: CASSPTLAGVSYEQYF
CDR3 DNA: TGCGCCAGCAGCCCAACACTAGCGGGAGTCTCCTACGAGCAGTACTTC

V gene: TRBV2
J gene: TRBJ1-1
D gene: .
clone size: few
CDR3 protein: CASTLTNGGNTEAFF
CDR3 DNA: TGTGCCAGCACCCTGACTAACGGCGGGAACACTGAAGCTTTCTTT

V gene: TRBV4-2
J gene: TRBJ2-2
D gene: TRBD1
clone size: .
CDR3 protein: CASSRFGTGDTGELFF
CDR3 DNA: TGTGCCAGCAGCCGTTTCGGGACAGGGGACACCGGGGAGCTGTTTTTT

V gene: TRBV9
J gene: TRBJ1-1
D gene: .
clone size: few
CDR3 protein: CASSLHMGSTEAFF
CDR3 DNA: TGTGCCAGCAGCCTGCATATGGGTTCTACTGAAGCTTTCTTT

V gene: TRBV9
J gene: TRBJ1-1
D gene: TRBD1
clone size: .
CDR3 protein: CASSGVTGGNTEAFF
CDR3 DNA: TGTGCCAGCAGCGGGGTGACAGGGGGGAACACTGAAGCTTTCTTT

V gene: TRBV20-1
J gene: TRBJ2-1
D gene: TRBD1
clone size: many
CDR3 protein: CSALSSGQALNNEQFF
CDR3 DNA: TGCAGTGCTCTCTCGTCCGGACAGGCTCTGAACAATGAGCAGTTCTTC

V gene: TRBV27
J gene: TRBJ2-7
D gene: .
clone size: few
CDR3 protein: CASSLMGLSGEQYF
CDR3 DNA: TGTGCCAGCAGTTTAATGGGCTTGTCTGGCGAGCAGTACTTC

V gene: TRBV6-1
J gene: TRBJ2-7
D gene: .
clone size: .
CDR3 protein: CASREAHRGAGGREEQYF
CDR3 DNA: TGTGCCAGCAGGGAGGCCCACAGGGGGGCTGGCGGGAGGGAAGAGCAGTACTTC

V gene: TRBV11-2
J gene: TRBJ1-1
D gene: .
clone size: .
CDR3 protein: CASSLDQGAFF
CDR3 DNA: TGTGCCAGCAGCTTAGATCAAGGCGCTTTCTTT

V gene: TRBV7-3
J gene: TRBJ2-7
D gene: TRBD1
clone size: .
CDR3 protein: CASSPGQGYEQYF
CDR3 DNA: TGTGCCAGCAGCCCAGGACAGGGCTACGAGCAGTACTTC

V gene: TRBV12-3/TRBV12-4
J gene: TRBJ2-3
D gene: .
clone size: many
CDR3 protein: CASSLSEADTQYF
CDR3 DNA: TGTGCCAGCAGTTTATCTGAGGCAGATACGCAGTATTTT

V gene: TRBV4-1
J gene: TRBJ2-7
D gene: .
clone size: many
CDR3 protein: CASSPLLNPPYEQYF
CDR3 DNA: TGCGCCAGCAGCCCCCTACTGAACCCTCCCTACGAGCAGTACTTC

V gene: TRBV5-1
J gene: TRBJ1-3
D gene: .
clone size: few
CDR3 protein: CASRPGTLRSGNTIYF
CDR3 DNA: TGCGCCAGCAGGCCCGGGACTCTACGTTCTGGAAACACCATATATTTT

V gene: TRBV7-6
J gene: TRBJ1-5
D gene: TRBD1
clone size: .
CDR3 protein: CASSYDRGQSQHF
CDR3 DNA: TGTGCCAGCAGCTACGACAGGGGACAGTCCCAGCATTTT

V gene: TRBV5-6
J gene: TRBJ1-2
D gene: .
clone size: many
CDR3 protein: CASSLVRERYTF
CDR3 DNA: TGTGCCAGCAGCTTGGTACGGGAGCGCTACACCTTC

V gene: TRBV11-2
J gene: TRBJ2-5
D gene: .
clone size: .
CDR3 protein: CASSSLLAFQETQYF
CDR3 DNA: TGTGCCAGCAGCTCCCTACTAGCTTTCCAAGAGACCCAGTACTTC